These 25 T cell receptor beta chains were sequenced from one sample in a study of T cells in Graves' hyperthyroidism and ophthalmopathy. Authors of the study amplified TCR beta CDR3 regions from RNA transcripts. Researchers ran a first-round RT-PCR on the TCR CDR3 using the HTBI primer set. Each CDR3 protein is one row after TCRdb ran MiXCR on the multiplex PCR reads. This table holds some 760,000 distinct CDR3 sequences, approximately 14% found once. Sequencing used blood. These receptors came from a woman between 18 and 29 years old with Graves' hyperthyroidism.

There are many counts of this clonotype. This CDR3 reads CASLAEKGAYEQYF. In nucleotides, the CDR3 is TGTGCCAGCCTCGCCGAAAAGGGTGCCTACGAGCAGTACTTC. The genes are TRBV28 and TRBJ2-7, with no clear D. CDR1 is MDHEN, CDR2 SYDVKM, per germline. The CDR3 spans 14 residues. V lost 8 bases, J lost 2 bases, and 16 bases lay in between.

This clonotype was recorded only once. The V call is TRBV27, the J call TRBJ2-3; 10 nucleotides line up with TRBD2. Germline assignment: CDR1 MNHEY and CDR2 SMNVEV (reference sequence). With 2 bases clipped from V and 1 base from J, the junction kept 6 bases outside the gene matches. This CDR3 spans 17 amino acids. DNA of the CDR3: TGTGCCAGCAGTTTAGGAACTAGCGGGGTAGGCACAGATACGCAGTATTTT. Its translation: CASSLGTSGVGTDTQYF.

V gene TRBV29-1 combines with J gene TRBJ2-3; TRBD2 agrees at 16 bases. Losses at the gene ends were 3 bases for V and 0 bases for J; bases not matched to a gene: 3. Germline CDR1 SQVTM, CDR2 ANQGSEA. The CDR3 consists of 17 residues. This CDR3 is CSVDQGLAGGSTDTQYF. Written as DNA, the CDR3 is TGCAGCGTTGACCAGGGACTAGCGGGAGGGAGCACAGATACGCAGTATTTT.

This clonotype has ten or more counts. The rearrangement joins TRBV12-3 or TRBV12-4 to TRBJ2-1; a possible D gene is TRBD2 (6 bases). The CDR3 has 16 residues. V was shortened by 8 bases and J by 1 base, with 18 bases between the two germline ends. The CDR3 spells CASRPLGGDSYNEQFF. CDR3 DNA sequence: TGTGCCAGCCGCCCTCTGGGGGGTGATTCCTACAATGAGCAGTTCTTC.

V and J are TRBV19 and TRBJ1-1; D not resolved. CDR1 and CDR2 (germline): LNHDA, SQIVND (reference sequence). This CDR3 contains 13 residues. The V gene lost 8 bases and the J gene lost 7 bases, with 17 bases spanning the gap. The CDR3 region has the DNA TGTGCCAGTCTTCAGGACGTAACCCTTGAAGCTTTCTTT. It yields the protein CASLQDVTLEAFF.

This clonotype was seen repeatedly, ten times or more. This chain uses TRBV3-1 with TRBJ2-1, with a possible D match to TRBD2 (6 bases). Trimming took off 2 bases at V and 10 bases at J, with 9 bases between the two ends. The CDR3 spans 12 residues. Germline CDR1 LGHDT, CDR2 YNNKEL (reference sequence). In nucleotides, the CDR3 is TGTGCCAGCAGCCAACTAGCGCGGGAGCAGTTCTTC. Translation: CASSQLAREQFF.

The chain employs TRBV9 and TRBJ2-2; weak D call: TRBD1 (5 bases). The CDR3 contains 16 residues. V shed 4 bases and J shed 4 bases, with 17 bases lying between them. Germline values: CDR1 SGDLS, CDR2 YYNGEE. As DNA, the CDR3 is TGTGCCAGCAGCCCCCGTTGGCAGGGTATCACCGGGGAGCTGTTTTTT. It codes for CASSPRWQGITGELFF.

Written as DNA, the CDR3 is TGCGCCAGCAGCAATCCAGGGTATGAAAAACTGTTTTTT. It translates to CASSNPGYEKLFF. The gene calls are TRBV4-1 and TRBJ1-4, with D perhaps matching TRBD1 (5 bases). This CDR3 has 13 amino acids. From germline, CDR1 is MGHRA and CDR2 YSYEKL. V shed 5 bases and J shed 6 bases, with 10 bases lying between them.

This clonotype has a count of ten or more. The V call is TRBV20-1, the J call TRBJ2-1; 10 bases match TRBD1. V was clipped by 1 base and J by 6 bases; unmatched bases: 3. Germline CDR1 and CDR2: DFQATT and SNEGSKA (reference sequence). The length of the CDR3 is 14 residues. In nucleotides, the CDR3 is TGCAGTGCTAGAGCCGGGACAGGGGTCAATGAGCAGTTCTTC. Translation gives CSARAGTGVNEQFF.

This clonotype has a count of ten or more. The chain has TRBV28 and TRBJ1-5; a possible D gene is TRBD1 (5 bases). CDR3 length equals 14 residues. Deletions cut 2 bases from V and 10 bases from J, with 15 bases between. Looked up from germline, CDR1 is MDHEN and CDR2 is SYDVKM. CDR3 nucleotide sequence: TGTGCCAGCAGTTTAACCGGTGGTGGGGGACCCCAGCATTTT. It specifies CASSLTGGGGPQHF.

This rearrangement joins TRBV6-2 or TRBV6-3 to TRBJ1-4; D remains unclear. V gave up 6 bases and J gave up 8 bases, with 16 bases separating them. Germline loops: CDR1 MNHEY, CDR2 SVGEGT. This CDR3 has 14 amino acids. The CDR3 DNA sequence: TGTGCCAGCAGGAAGACGGGTCGGGCCGAAAAACTGTTTTTT. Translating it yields CASRKTGRAEKLFF.

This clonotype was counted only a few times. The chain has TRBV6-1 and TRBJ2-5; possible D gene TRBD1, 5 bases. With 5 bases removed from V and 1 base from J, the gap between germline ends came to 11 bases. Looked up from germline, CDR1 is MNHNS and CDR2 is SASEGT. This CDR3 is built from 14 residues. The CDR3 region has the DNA TGTGCCAGCAGTCGCCAGGGTTTCCAAGAGACCCAGTACTTC. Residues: CASSRQGFQETQYF.

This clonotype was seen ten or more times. The CDR3 protein is CATSDFGTRDRETQYF. CDR3 nucleotides: TGTGCCACCAGTGATTTTGGGACGAGGGACCGAGAGACCCAGTACTTC. The rearrangement uses TRBV24-1 and TRBJ2-5; tentatively, D is TRBD1 or TRBD2 (5 bases each). The CDR3 is made up of 16 amino acids. Between the trimmed V and J ends, which lost 1 base and 4 bases, there was a span of 15 bases. Germline values: CDR1 KGHDR, CDR2 SFDVKD.

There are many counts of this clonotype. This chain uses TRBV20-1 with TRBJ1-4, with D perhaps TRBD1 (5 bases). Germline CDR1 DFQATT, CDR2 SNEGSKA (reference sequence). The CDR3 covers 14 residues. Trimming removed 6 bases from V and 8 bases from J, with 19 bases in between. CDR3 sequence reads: CSAEKAGLREKLFF. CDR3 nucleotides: TGCAGTGCGGAAAAGGCAGGGTTGCGCGAAAAACTGTTTTTT.

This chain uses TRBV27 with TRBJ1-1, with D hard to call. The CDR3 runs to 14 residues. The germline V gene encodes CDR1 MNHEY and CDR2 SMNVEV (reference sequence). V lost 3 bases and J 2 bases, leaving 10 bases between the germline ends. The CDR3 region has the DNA TGTGCCAGCAGTTTTGTCGGATTCAACACTGAAGCTTTCTTT. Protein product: CASSFVGFNTEAFF.

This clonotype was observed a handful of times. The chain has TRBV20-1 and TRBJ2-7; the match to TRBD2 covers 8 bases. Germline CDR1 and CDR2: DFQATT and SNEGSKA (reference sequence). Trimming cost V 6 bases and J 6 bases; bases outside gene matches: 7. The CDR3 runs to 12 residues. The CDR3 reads CSATGGAGEQYF. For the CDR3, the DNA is TGCAGTGCAACGGGAGGGGCAGGCGAGCAGTACTTC.

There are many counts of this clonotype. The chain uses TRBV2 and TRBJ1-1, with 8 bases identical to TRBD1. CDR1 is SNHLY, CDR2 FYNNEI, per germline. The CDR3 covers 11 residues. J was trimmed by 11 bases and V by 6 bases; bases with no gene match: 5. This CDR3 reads CASSGTGVAFF. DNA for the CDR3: TGTGCCAGCAGCGGGACAGGTGTGGCTTTCTTT. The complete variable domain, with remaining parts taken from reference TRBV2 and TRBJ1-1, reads EPEVTQTPSHQVTQMGQEVILRCVPISNHLYFYWYRQILGQKVEFLVSFYNNEISEKSEIFDDQFSVERPDGSNFTLKIRSTKLEDSAMYFCASSGTGVAFFGQGTRLTVV.

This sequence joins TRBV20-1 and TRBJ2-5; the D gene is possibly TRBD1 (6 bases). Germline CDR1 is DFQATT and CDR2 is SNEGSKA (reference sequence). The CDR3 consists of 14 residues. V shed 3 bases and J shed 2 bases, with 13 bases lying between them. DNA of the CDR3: TGCAGTGCTAGGACCTACAGGGTTCAAGAGACCCAGTACTTC. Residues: CSARTYRVQETQYF.

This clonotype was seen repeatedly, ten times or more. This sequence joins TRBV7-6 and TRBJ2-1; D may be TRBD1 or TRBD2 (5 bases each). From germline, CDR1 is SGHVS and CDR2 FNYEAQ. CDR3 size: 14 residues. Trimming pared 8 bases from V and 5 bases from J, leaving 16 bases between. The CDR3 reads CASAFGTLHNEQFF. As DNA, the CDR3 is TGTGCCAGCGCCTTTGGGACGTTACACAATGAGCAGTTCTTC.

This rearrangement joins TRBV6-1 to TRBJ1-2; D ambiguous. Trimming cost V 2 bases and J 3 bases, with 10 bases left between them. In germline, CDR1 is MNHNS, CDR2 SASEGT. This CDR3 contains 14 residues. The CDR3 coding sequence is TGTGCCAGCAGTGAACTGGGCACTGACTATGGCTACACCTTC. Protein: CASSELGTDYGYTF.

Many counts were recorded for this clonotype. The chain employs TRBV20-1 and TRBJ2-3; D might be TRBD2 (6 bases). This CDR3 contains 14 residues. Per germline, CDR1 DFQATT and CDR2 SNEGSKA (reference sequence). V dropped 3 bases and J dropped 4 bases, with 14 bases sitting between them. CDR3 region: CSARRDSRSDTQYF. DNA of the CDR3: TGCAGTGCTAGGAGGGACTCCAGGTCAGATACGCAGTATTTT.

The CDR3 spells CASSQDYSGERGTEAFF. The CDR3 DNA reads TGCGCCAGCAGCCAAGATTATTCGGGGGAGAGAGGCACTGAAGCTTTCTTT. This chain joins TRBV4-3 and TRBJ1-1; D is perhaps TRBD1 (5 bases). Between the trimmed V and J ends, which lost 0 bases and 4 bases, there was a span of 18 bases. The CDR3 is 17 amino acids. The germline gives CDR1 LGHNA, CDR2 YSLEER.

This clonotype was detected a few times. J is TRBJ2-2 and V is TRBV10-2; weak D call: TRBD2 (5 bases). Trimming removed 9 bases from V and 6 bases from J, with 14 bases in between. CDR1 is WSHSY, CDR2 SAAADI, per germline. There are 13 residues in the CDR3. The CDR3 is CASSGNPPGELFF. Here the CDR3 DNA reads TGCGCCAGTTCCGGGAATCCCCCCGGGGAGCTGTTTTTT.

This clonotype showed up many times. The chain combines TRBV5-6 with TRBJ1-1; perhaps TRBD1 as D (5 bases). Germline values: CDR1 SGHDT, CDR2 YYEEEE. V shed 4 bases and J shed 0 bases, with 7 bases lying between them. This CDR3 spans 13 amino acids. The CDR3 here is CASSLRVNTEAFF. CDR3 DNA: TGTGCCAGCAGCCTCAGGGTGAACACTGAAGCTTTCTTT. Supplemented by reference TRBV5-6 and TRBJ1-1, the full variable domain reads DAGVTQSPTHLIKTRGQQVTLRCSPKSGHDTVSWYQQALGQGPQFIFQYYEEEERQRGNFPDRFSGHQFPNYSSELNVNALLLGDSALYLCASSLRVNTEAFFGQGTRLTVV.

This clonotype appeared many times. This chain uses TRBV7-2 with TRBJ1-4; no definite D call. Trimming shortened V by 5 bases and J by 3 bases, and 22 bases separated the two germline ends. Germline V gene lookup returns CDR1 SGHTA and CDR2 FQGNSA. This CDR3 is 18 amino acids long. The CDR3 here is CASSPSRSRAGANEKLFF. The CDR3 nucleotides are TGTGCCAGCAGCCCCTCTAGGTCCCGGGCAGGAGCTAATGAAAAACTGTTTTTT.